The rows below give T cell receptor beta chains drawn from one sample of a study of OX40 agonist ivuxolimab in advanced cancers. Some clones are missing from TCRdb's copy, which holds only in-frame ones; the method was immunoSEQ multiplex PCR. The table lists about 77,000 clones, about 84% of them singletons, with 4.6% in the top ten. Sequencing used CD4+ or CD8+ T cells sorted from blood, obtained in a trial of the OX40 agonist ivuxolimab. All receptors derive from an adult with an advanced solid tumor such as melanoma, head and neck, liver or kidney cancer. CDR3s leave out the opening cysteine and the closing phenylalanine or tryptophan.

J | V | CDR3
TRBJ2-6 | TRBV5-1 | ASSWKTGQGRSGANVLT
TRBJ1-2 | TRBV4-3 | ASSQGTGFRGSYT
TRBJ1-2 | TRBV27 | ASSYGGKGGYT
TRBJ2-2 | TRBV7-3 | ASSLTLLGDSGELF
TRBJ2-5 | TRBV2 | ASSGTTGLGGQETQY
TRBJ1-4 | TRBV9 | ASSANPGRYEKLF
TRBJ1-1 | TRBV6-6 | ASRGTVEAF
TRBJ1-6 | TRBV10-2 | ATSDRGNSPLH
TRBJ2-7 | TRBV6-5 | ASSGRGAGSYEQY
TRBJ2-3 | TRBV12-5 | ASGLGSGSTDTQY
TRBJ1-5 | TRBV19 | ASSISEDSNQPQH